Listed below are T cell receptor beta chains from one sample, sequenced in a study of control samples from healthy donors and cancer patients. The data were produced by immunoSEQ multiplex PCR, yet TCRdb's version contains in-frame clones alone and is incomplete. The table records about 71,000 clones, 89% of them present only once. Sample: PBMCs. The receptors here all came from a man in his fifties or sixties with lung cancer. Each CDR3 is given with its conserved first and last residue. Each record gives: D gene, J gene, V gene, clone size, CDR3 protein, CDR3 DNA. D genes are given only for firm matches. Clone size is shown for a subset of rows, as once, few, many or a class of expanded clone.

>TRBD1|TRBJ2-6|TRBV18|-
CASSPGTGSGGANVLTF
TGTGCCAGCTCACCAGGGACAGGGTCGGGCGGGGCCAACGTCCTGACTTTC
>-|TRBJ2-5|TRBV7-7|-
CASSLGRGQETQYF
TGTGCCAGCAGCTTAGGGCGAGGACAAGAGACCCAGTACTTC
>-|TRBJ1-2|TRBV7-3|-
CASSPPGEVAYGYTF
TGTGCCAGCAGCCCCCCAGGGGAGGTGGCCTATGGCTACACCTTC
>-|TRBJ2-1|TRBV7-9|-
CASSLARLPNEQFF
TGTGCCAGCAGCTTAGCGCGGCTACCCAATGAGCAGTTCTTC
>TRBD2|TRBJ2-3|TRBV7-9|-
CASSSSGGSDTQYF
TGTGCCAGCAGCTCTAGCGGGGGATCAGATACGCAGTATTTT
>TRBD1|TRBJ2-2|TRBV7-9|-
CASSLARQGRNTGELFF
TGTGCCAGCAGCTTAGCGCGACAGGGGAGGAACACCGGGGAGCTGTTTTTT
>-|TRBJ1-6|TRBV7-9|once
CASSLATNSPLHF
TGTGCCAGCAGCTTGGCAACAAATTCACCCCTCCACTTT
>TRBD1|TRBJ2-7|TRBV6-5|-
CASRTNRQGTHEQYF
TGTGCCAGCAGAACCAATCGACAGGGGACCCACGAGCAGTACTTC
>-|TRBJ1-6|TRBV10-1|-
CAGVGGSYNSPLHF
TGCGCCGGGGTGGGCGGCTCCTATAATTCACCCCTCCACTTT
>-|TRBJ1-2|TRBV7-8|-
CASSRDETNYGYTF
TGTGCCAGCAGCAGGGACGAAACTAACTATGGCTACACCTTC
>-|TRBJ2-5|TRBV7-2|-
CASSSYRAETQYF
TGTGCCAGCAGCTCATACCGGGCAGAGACCCAGTACTTC
>-|TRBJ1-1|TRBV6-6|-
CASLSRAEAFF
TGTGCCAGTCTTTCTAGGGCTGAAGCTTTCTTT
>TRBD1|TRBJ1-6|TRBV5-1|-
CASSFEGATSPLHF
TGCGCCAGCAGCTTTGAGGGGGCAACTTCACCCCTCCACTTT
>-|TRBJ1-1|TRBV9|-
CASSVRVMNTEAFF
TGTGCCAGCAGCGTCAGGGTCATGAACACTGAAGCTTTCTTT
>-|TRBJ2-2|TRBV18|-
CASSYLPNTGELFF
TGTGCCAGCTCATATCTACCGAACACCGGGGAGCTGTTTTTT
>TRBD1|TRBJ1-3|TRBV6-5|-
CASSFRDRGGNTIYF
TGTGCCAGCAGTTTCCGGGACAGGGGAGGAAACACCATATATTTT
>-|TRBJ1-5|TRBV27|-
CASSTFGTYSNQPQHF
TGTGCCAGCAGTACTTTCGGGACGTATAGCAATCAGCCCCAGCATTTT
>-|TRBJ1-1|TRBV7-2|-
CASSFHTEAFF
TGTGCCAGCAGCTTCCACACTGAAGCTTTCTTT
>TRBD1|TRBJ2-5|TRBV24-1|-
CATSDTGEKETQYF
TGTGCCACCAGCGATACAGGGGAGAAGGAGACCCAGTACTTC
>-|TRBJ1-1|TRBV3-1/TRBV3-2|-
CASSSRQNTEAFF
TGTGCCAGCAGCTCACGACAGAACACTGAAGCTTTCTTT
>TRBD1|TRBJ2-3|TRBV6-4|-
CASSPGQGAGDTQYF
TGTGCCAGCAGCCCGGGACAGGGGGCAGGAGATACGCAGTATTTT
>TRBD1|TRBJ1-2|TRBV6-5|-
CASGLKGGNYGYTF
TGTGCCAGCGGCTTAAAAGGGGGCAACTATGGCTACACCTTC
>-|TRBJ2-5|TRBV6-5|-
CASRPRDLFQETQYF
TGTGCCAGCAGGCCACGGGACTTGTTTCAAGAGACCCAGTACTTC
>TRBD1|TRBJ1-4|TRBV7-9|-
CASSITSGQGGEKLFF
TGTGCCAGCAGCATCACCTCGGGACAGGGCGGCGAAAAACTGTTTTTT
>-|TRBJ1-5|TRBV19|-
CASSFEGGQPSQPQHF
TGTGCCAGTAGTTTTGAAGGAGGCCAGCCTAGTCAGCCCCAGCATTTT
>-|TRBJ1-5|TRBV6-1|-
CASSEIRGVGPQHF
TGTGCCAGCAGTGAAATCAGGGGCGTGGGACCCCAGCATTTT
>TRBD1|TRBJ1-4|TRBV20-1|once
CSASLTGTERSKLFF
TGCAGTGCTAGTCTCACCGGGACAGAAAGGTCAAAACTGTTTTTT
>-|TRBJ1-4|TRBV9|-
CASSVGGNGKLFF
TGTGCCAGCAGCGTAGGGGGAAATGGAAAACTGTTTTTT
>-|TRBJ2-4|TRBV6-1|-
CASSEGRPKNIQYF
TGTGCCAGCAGTGAGGGTAGGCCCAAAAACATTCAGTACTTC